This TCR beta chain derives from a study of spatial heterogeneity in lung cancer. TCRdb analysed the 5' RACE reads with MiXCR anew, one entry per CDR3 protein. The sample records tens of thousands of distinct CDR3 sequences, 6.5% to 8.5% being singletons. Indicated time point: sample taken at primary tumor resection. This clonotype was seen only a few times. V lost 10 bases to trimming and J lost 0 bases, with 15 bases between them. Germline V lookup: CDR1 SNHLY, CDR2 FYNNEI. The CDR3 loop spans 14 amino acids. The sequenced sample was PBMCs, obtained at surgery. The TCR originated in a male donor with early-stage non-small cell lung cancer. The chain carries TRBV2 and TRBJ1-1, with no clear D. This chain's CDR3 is CATGLDLVNTEAFF. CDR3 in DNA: TGTGCCACTGGACTAGATTTGGTGAACACTGAAGCTTTCTTT.